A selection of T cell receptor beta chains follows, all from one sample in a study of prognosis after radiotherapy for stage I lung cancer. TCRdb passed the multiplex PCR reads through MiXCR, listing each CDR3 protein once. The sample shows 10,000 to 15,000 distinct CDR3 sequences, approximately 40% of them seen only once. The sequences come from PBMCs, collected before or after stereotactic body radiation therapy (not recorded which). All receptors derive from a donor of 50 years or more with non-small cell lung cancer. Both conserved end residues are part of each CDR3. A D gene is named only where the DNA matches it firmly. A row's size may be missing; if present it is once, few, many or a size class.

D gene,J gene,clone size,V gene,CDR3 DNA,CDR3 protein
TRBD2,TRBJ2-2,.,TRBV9,TGTGCCGGCAGCTCCCGTAGCGGGAGGGGTACCACCGGGGAGCCGTTTTTT,CAGSSRSGRGTTGEPFF
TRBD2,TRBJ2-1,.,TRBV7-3,TGTGCCAGCAGCCCGACTAGCTGTGGGAACAATGAGCAGTTCTTC,CASSPTSCGNNEQFF
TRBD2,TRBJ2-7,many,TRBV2,TGTGCCAGCATGAACGGACTAGCGGAGTACTACGAGCAGTACTTC,CASMNGLAEYYEQYF
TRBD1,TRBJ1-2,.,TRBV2,TGTGCCAGCAGCCTGGGACAGGCGGCTGGCTACACCTTC,CASSLGQAAGYTF
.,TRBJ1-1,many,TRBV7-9,TGTGCCAGCAGCTCAACAGGCTACACTGAAGCTTTCTTT,CASSSTGYTEAFF
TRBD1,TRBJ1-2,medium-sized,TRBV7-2,TGTGCCAGCAGCTTTTACTCCGGGACAGCTAACTATGGCTACACCTTC,CASSFYSGTANYGYTF
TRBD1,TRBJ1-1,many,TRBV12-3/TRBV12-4,TGTGCCAGCAGGAGCCTGAGGGGGCGCGGGTCCACTGAAGCTTTCTTT,CASRSLRGRGSTEAFF
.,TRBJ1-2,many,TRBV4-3,TGCGCCAGCAGCCAAGACAGGACGAGCTATGGCTACACCTTC,CASSQDRTSYGYTF
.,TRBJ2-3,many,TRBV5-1,TGCGCCAGCAGCCCTTCCCCTGGGGGCCTCACAGATACGCAGTATTTT,CASSPSPGGLTDTQYF
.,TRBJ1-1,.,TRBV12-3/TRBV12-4,TGTGCCAGCAGTTCCCCCGGGGTGAACACTGAAGCTTTCTTT,CASSSPGVNTEAFF
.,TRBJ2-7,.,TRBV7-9,TGTGCCAGCACCACAAGTGGCCCCCTCTCCTACGAGCAGTACTTC,CASTTSGPLSYEQYF
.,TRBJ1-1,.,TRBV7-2,TGTGCCAGCAGCTTCAGAGGGGGATCCACTGAAGCTTTCTTT,CASSFRGGSTEAFF
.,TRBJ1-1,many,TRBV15,TGTGCCACCAGCATAAATCCCGGGGAGCACACTGAAGCTTTCTTT,CATSINPGEHTEAFF
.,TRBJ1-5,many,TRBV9,TGTGCCAGCAGCTCATCAGAGGATCAGCCCCAGCATTTT,CASSSSEDQPQHF
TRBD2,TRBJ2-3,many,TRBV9,TGTGCCAGCAGCGTATCTACGTCGCTAGCGGGAGCAGATACGCAGTATTTT,CASSVSTSLAGADTQYF
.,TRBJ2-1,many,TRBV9,TGTGCCAGCAGCGTAGTAGTTTCGTCTGGGGATTACAATGAGCAGTTCTTC,CASSVVVSSGDYNEQFF
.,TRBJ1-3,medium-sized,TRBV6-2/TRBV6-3,TGTGCCAGCAGTTATGGCAGAGCTGGAAACACCATATATTTT,CASSYGRAGNTIYF
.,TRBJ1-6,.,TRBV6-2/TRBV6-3,TGTGCCAGCAGTTACGGATTCAATTCACCCCTCCACTTT,CASSYGFNSPLHF
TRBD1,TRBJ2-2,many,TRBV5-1,TGCGCCAGCAGCCCGACAGGGCAAGGGACCGGGGAGCTGTTTTTT,CASSPTGQGTGELFF
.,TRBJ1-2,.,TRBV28,TGTGCCAGCACCTTAGACCTTAACTATGGCTACACCTTC,CASTLDLNYGYTF
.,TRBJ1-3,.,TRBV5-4,TGTGCCAGCAGCCCATTGGGGGGGGGCGCTGGAGGAAACATCATATATTTT,CASSPLGGGAGGNIIYF
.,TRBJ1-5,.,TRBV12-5,TGTGCTAGTGGTTTGGGCAGGGGAAGCAATCAGCCCCAGCATTTT,CASGLGRGSNQPQHF
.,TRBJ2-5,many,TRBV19,TGTGCCAGTACCCCGTTGGGAGGAGAGACCCAGTACTTC,CASTPLGGETQYF